This is a list of T cell receptor beta chains from one sample in a study of blood T cell repertoires in COVID-19. The repertoire was sequenced with immunoSEQ multiplex PCR; TCRdb's copy has only in-frame clones and lacks some. The table lists fewer than 300,000 clones, around 89% of them singletons. The sample consisted of PBMCs or T cells enriched from blood (not recorded which). The origin of the receptors is a man aged 40-50 years who had recovered from COVID-19. Both conserved end residues are part of each CDR3. Fields, in order: J gene, V gene, D gene, clone size, CDR3 DNA, CDR3 protein. A D gene is named only where the DNA matches it firmly. Only some rows state a clone size, as once, few, many or a class for expanded clones.

TRBJ2-3	TRBV18	TRBD1	-	TGTGCCAGCTCACCACTGGACAGGGGCTCTGGAGGTACGCAGTATTTT	CASSPLDRGSGGTQYF
TRBJ2-3	TRBV14	-	-	TGTGCCAGCAGCAGGGGAATCCTCACAGATACGCAGTATTTT	CASSRGILTDTQYF
TRBJ1-2	TRBV6-5	TRBD1	-	TGTGCCAGCAGTTTGACAGGGGGCCATGGCTACACCTTC	CASSLTGGHGYTF
TRBJ2-7	TRBV4-3	TRBD1	-	TGCGCCAGCAGCCAAGATAGGGACAGTTACCCCTACGAGCAGTACTTC	CASSQDRDSYPYEQYF
TRBJ2-1	TRBV6-1	TRBD1	-	TGTGCCAGCAGCGAAATCCCTAGGACAGGGGACAATGAGCAGTTCTTC	CASSEIPRTGDNEQFF
TRBJ2-7	TRBV7-6	-	-	TGTGCCAGCAGCTTAGAGGCTACAGCCTACGAGCAGTACTTC	CASSLEATAYEQYF
TRBJ2-1	TRBV19	-	once	TGTGCCAGTAGTACCAGACTAGGAACGTGGGATGAGCAGTTCTTC	CASSTRLGTWDEQFF
TRBJ2-2	TRBV7-2	-	-	TGTGCCAGCAGCTTAGGTGTCTTGGGGGCAAACACCGGGGAGCTGTTTTTT	CASSLGVLGANTGELFF
TRBJ1-5	TRBV28	TRBD1	-	TGTGCCAGCAGTTTACCTGGGACAGGGAACAATCAGCCCCAGCATTTT	CASSLPGTGNNQPQHF
TRBJ1-2	TRBV5-4	-	-	TGTGCCAGCAGCTTGGGAAAACAGGGAGCAAACTATGGCTACACCTTC	CASSLGKQGANYGYTF
TRBJ1-4	TRBV9	TRBD1	few	TGTGCCAGCAGCGCCCTCGGACAGGGTGGCAATGAAAAACTGTTTTTT	CASSALGQGGNEKLFF
TRBJ1-1	TRBV7-9	TRBD1	-	TGTGCCAGCAGCTTAGCCCGGGACAGAAACACTGAAGCTTTCTTT	CASSLARDRNTEAFF
TRBJ2-7	TRBV28	-	-	TGTGCCAGCAGTCCTCGGACTGGTTCCTACGAGCAGTACTTC	CASSPRTGSYEQYF
TRBJ2-3	TRBV27	TRBD2	-	TGTGCCAGCAGTTTCGGACTAGCGGGTTTTACAGATACGCAGTATTTT	CASSFGLAGFTDTQYF
TRBJ1-5	TRBV11-2	-	-	TGTGCCAGCAGCGCCAGGGAGGGCAATCAGCCCCAGCATTTT	CASSAREGNQPQHF
TRBJ2-2	TRBV11-2	-	-	TGTGCCAGCAGCTTAGACGGTGCGAACACCGGGGAGCTGTTTTTT	CASSLDGANTGELFF
TRBJ1-2	TRBV5-1	-	-	TGCGCCAGCAGCCCCCGGAGATATACAGGAGATGGCTACACCTTC	CASSPRRYTGDGYTF
TRBJ2-2	TRBV5-1	TRBD2	-	TGCGCCAGCCGGCGTACCCTTCCGGGACTAGCGGGGGGGCTGATCGGGGAGCTGTTTTTT	CASRRTLPGLAGGLIGELFF
TRBJ2-5	TRBV6-5	TRBD2	-	TGTGCCAGCAGTTCCCTAGCGGGAGAGACAGAGACCCAGTACTTC	CASSSLAGETETQYF
TRBJ2-5	TRBV7-9	-	once	TGTGCCAGCAGCTTAGTCGTGGCAGACCAAGAGACCCAGTACTTC	CASSLVVADQETQYF
TRBJ1-4	TRBV19	TRBD1	-	TGTGCCAGTAGTACCACAGGGGTGGGTGAAAAACTGTTTTTT	CASSTTGVGEKLFF
TRBJ2-1	TRBV18	TRBD2	-	TGTGCCAGCTCACCACCAGGGCTAGCGGGGTACAATGAGCAGTTCTTC	CASSPPGLAGYNEQFF
TRBJ2-1	TRBV9	-	-	TGTGCCAGCAGCGTAGTCCCGGGCTCCTACAATGAGCAGTTCTTC	CASSVVPGSYNEQFF
TRBJ2-7	TRBV5-1	-	-	TGCGCCAGCAGCTACCAGCGAGACAGCTACGAGCAGTACTTC	CASSYQRDSYEQYF
TRBJ1-1	TRBV5-1	TRBD1	-	TGCGCCAGCAGCTTAGATGGACAGGGGAACACTGAAGCTTTCTTT	CASSLDGQGNTEAFF
TRBJ2-1	TRBV7-9	TRBD1	-	TGTGCCAGCAGCCCCCCAGGGGGCCAATCCTACAATGAGCAGTTCTTC	CASSPPGGQSYNEQFF
TRBJ1-4	TRBV11-2	-	-	TGTGCCAGCAGCCCCCGTGTCGGAGCTGCAACTAATGAAAAACTGTTTTTT	CASSPRVGAATNEKLFF
TRBJ1-2	TRBV29-1	TRBD1	-	TGCAGCGACATGGACAGGGCTGAAAGCTACACCTTC	CSDMDRAESYTF
TRBJ2-3	TRBV11-3	TRBD1	-	TGTGCCAGCAGCCGCCACAGGGGCCAAACCACAGATACGCAGTATTTT	CASSRHRGQTTDTQYF